The 26 T cell receptor beta chains in this list originate from one sample, sequenced in a study. From the reads, TCRdb called clonotypes with MiXCR, one entry per CDR3 protein. The sample lists some 15,000 distinct CDR3 sequences; around 32% were seen once. What was sequenced was blood. These receptors all stem from a human donor.

This clonotype was seen a handful of times. The CDR3 bases are TGCAGCGGCCGGGACCTAGGAGAGCAGTACTTC. Translating gives CSGRDLGEQYF. This chain joins TRBV29-1 and TRBJ2-7; D tentatively reads TRBD1 or TRBD2 (5 bases each). The CDR3 is 11 amino acids. Germline CDR1 reads SQVTM; CDR2 reads ANQGSEA. Trimming stripped 7 bases from V and 7 bases from J, with 14 bases between.

This clonotype was picked up many times. This sequence joins TRBV7-6 and TRBJ2-1; 9 positions agree with TRBD2. This CDR3 is built from 13 residues. V shed 5 bases, J shed 10 bases, and the junction held 6 bases outside the gene matches. Germline V lookup: CDR1 SGHVS, CDR2 FNYEAQ. The CDR3 loop is CASSRREGSEQFF. CDR3 nucleotides: TGTGCCAGCAGCAGGCGGGAGGGTTCGGAGCAGTTCTTC.

This clonotype is medium-sized (0.01 to 0.1%) by share. The chain joins TRBV29-1 to TRBJ2-3; D is unresolved. CDR1 and CDR2 (germline): SQVTM, ANQGSEA. The V end was cut by 6 bases, the J end by 0 bases, with 13 bases between. CDR3 length: 14 amino acids. The CDR3 reads CSVPPWSSTDTQYF. The CDR3 nucleotides are TGCAGCGTCCCTCCGTGGAGTAGCACAGATACGCAGTATTTT.

V is TRBV4-1 and J is TRBJ2-1; TRBD1 agrees at 11 bases. The trim removed 1 base at V and 4 bases at J, leaving 6 bases unmatched. CDR1 is MGHRA, CDR2 YSYEKL, per germline. This CDR3 has 17 amino acids. This chain's CDR3 is CASSQVVGTGGYNEQFF. Here the CDR3 DNA reads TGCGCCAGCAGCCAAGTCGTTGGGACAGGGGGGTACAATGAGCAGTTCTTC.

This clonotype was seen only once. This chain connects TRBV20-1 to TRBJ2-7; 8 positions match TRBD1. Losses at the gene ends were 0 bases for V and 7 bases for J; bases not matched to a gene: 11. This CDR3 contains 15 residues. Germline V lookup: CDR1 DFQATT, CDR2 SNEGSKA (reference sequence). The CDR3 sequence: CSARDTGTGHEEQYF. In DNA form, the CDR3 reads TGCAGTGCTAGAGATACCGGGACAGGTCATGAGGAGCAGTACTTC.

The chain joins TRBV4-2 to TRBJ2-1; D might be TRBD1 (5 bases). Trimming stripped 0 bases from V and 6 bases from J, with 15 bases between. CDR1 is LGHNA, CDR2 YNFKEQ, per germline. The CDR3 sequence is 16 residues long. For the CDR3, the DNA is TGTGCCAGCAGCCAAGAGACCGACAGCTCTGGCAATGAGCAGTTCTTC. It translates to CASSQETDSSGNEQFF.

On this clonotype: A much larger clone differs from this one at a single base, so this may be a read error. The chain joins TRBV20-1 to TRBJ2-4, with D maybe TRBD2 (6 bases). The CDR3 runs 14 residues. The ends were cut back, 6 bases at V and 13 bases at J, with 25 bases in the middle. Looked up from germline, CDR1 is DFQATT and CDR2 is SNEGSKA (reference sequence). The CDR3 DNA follows: TGCAGTGCAATCGATCGCGGGATCCTCAATGAGCAGTACTTC. It is translated as CSAIDRGILNEQYF.

Many counts were recorded for this clonotype. This chain connects TRBV7-9 to TRBJ2-5; D remains ambiguous. Per germline, CDR1 SEHNR and CDR2 FQNEAQ (reference sequence). Trimming stripped 3 bases from V and 2 bases from J, with 7 bases between. This CDR3 spans 13 amino acids. The CDR3 DNA sequence: TGTGCCAGCAGCTTCGAAGGTCAAGAGACCCAGTACTTC. It specifies CASSFEGQETQYF.

This clonotype is categorized as medium-sized. V and J are TRBV4-3 and TRBJ2-3; 7 bases fit TRBD2. The germline V gene has CDR1 LGHNA and CDR2 YSLEER. The V segment lost 1 base and the J segment 4 bases; nucleotides outside the gene matches: 2. The CDR3 extends over 14 amino acids. The CDR3 coding sequence is TGCGCCAGCAGCCAAGGAGCGGGACCAGATACGCAGTATTTT. Its protein is CASSQGAGPDTQYF.

J is TRBJ1-3 and V is TRBV30, with D possibly TRBD1 on 6 matching bases. Germline V lookup: CDR1 GTSNPN, CDR2 SVGIG (reference sequence). Trimming shortened V by 0 bases and J by 7 bases, and 16 bases separated the two germline ends. The CDR3 runs to 15 residues. The CDR3: CAWSVIGTFGNTIYF. The CDR3 coding sequence is TGTGCCTGGAGTGTCATCGGGACATTTGGGAACACCATATATTTT.

This clonotype rates as medium-sized (0.01 to 0.1%). The chain combines TRBV7-9 with TRBJ2-1; the D gene is possibly TRBD2 (6 bases). CDR3 length: 14 amino acids. V was pared by 4 bases and J by 9 bases, with 16 bases between. CDR1 and CDR2 (germline): SEHNR, FQNEAQ (reference sequence). DNA for the CDR3: TGTGCCAGCAGCTGGACAATTAGCGGAGGTGAGCAGTTCTTC. Translating it yields CASSWTISGGEQFF.

Note on this clonotype: A much larger clone differs by one base, so this may be a read error. This chain connects TRBV20-1 to TRBJ1-5; tentative D call: TRBD1 (6 bases). CDR3 size: 13 residues. Per the germline V gene, CDR1 is DFQATT and CDR2 is SNEGSKA (reference sequence). CDR3 bases: TGCAGTGCTAGACCCGGGGGCGGTCAGCCCCGGCATTTT. It codes for CSARPGGGQPRHF.

The sample holds many counts of this clonotype. This chain joins TRBV29-1 and TRBJ2-1, with a tentative D call TRBD2 (6 bases). V was shortened by 1 base and J by 2 bases, with 18 bases between the two germline ends. Germline CDR1 reads SQVTM; CDR2 reads ANQGSEA. The CDR3 runs 17 residues. CDR3 bases: TGCAGCGTTGAAGGGCCGTTTTATCGGGGGACCTACAATGAGCAGTTCTTC. Protein product: CSVEGPFYRGTYNEQFF.

This clonotype has only one observation. V usage is TRBV29-1 and J usage is TRBJ1-1; the D is unclear. The germline V and J ends were trimmed by 7 bases and 2 bases, with 11 bases remaining between them. CDR1 is SQVTM and CDR2 is ANQGSEA in the germline V gene. The CDR3 has 12 residues. The CDR3 here is CSALDGNTEAFF. The CDR3 DNA is TGCAGCGCACTCGACGGAAACACTGAAGCTTTCTTT.

The chain links TRBV4-1 to TRBJ2-5; D not certain. V shed 0 bases and J shed 2 bases, with 4 bases lying between them. Germline CDR1 reads MGHRA; CDR2 reads YSYEKL. CDR3 length: 13 amino acids. The DNA of the CDR3 is TGCGCCAGCAGCCAAGACAGGCAAGAGACCCAGTACTTC. This translates into CASSQDRQETQYF.

This clonotype was detected ten times or more. The genes are TRBV4-2 and TRBJ1-6; 7 bases are a match to TRBD1. The CDR3 is 17 amino acids. The J segment lost 9 bases and the V segment lost 1 base, leaving 12 bases of the junction unmatched. Germline values: CDR1 LGHNA, CDR2 YNFKEQ. In DNA, the CDR3 is TGTGCCAGCAGCCAAGGATTTGCAGGGGGTCGAAGTTCACCCCTCCACTTT. Translating it yields CASSQGFAGGRSSPLHF.

A word on this clonotype: Because the CDR3's place on the DNA is in doubt, the DNA is left out and the CDR3 is given as listed by TCRdb. V gene TRBV4-3 combines with J gene TRBJ2-2; the table's D call TRBD1 went unverified against the DNA. Germline-derived CDR1 and CDR2 are LGHNA and YSLEER. The CDR3 is made up of 20 amino acids, end residues included. The CDR3 spells CASSQENQGWETQYFGELFF.

The V gene is TRBV29-1, the J gene TRBJ1-1; 8 nucleotides align to TRBD1. This CDR3 is 14 amino acids long. Losses at the gene ends were 8 bases for V and 1 base for J; bases not matched to a gene: 9. Germline-derived CDR1 and CDR2 are SQVTM and ANQGSEA. In DNA, the CDR3 is TGCAGCCACGTAGGACAGGGATCGAACACTGAAGCTTTCTTT. It specifies CSHVGQGSNTEAFF.

This clonotype has more than one count but fewer than ten. This chain links TRBV20-1 with TRBJ1-5; D is unresolved. V was shortened by 6 bases and J by 2 bases, with 17 bases between the two germline ends. CDR3 length: 15 amino acids. CDR1 is DFQATT, CDR2 SNEGSKA, per germline (reference sequence). CDR3 region: CSAHRPGIGNQPQHF. As DNA, the CDR3 is TGCAGTGCCCACCGCCCGGGGATTGGCAATCAGCCCCAGCATTTT.

The CDR3 DNA sequence: TGTGCCAGCAGCTTCGTGACAGGTACCTACGAGCAGTACTTC. It specifies CASSFVTGTYEQYF. The chain combines TRBV11-2 with TRBJ2-7, with a possible D match to TRBD1 (6 bases). Germline values: CDR1 SGHAT, CDR2 FQNNGV. V was clipped by 3 bases and J by 2 bases, with 11 bases between them. This CDR3 has 14 residues.

This clonotype has at least ten counts. This chain uses TRBV14 with TRBJ2-3; D may be TRBD1 (5 bases). Per the germline V gene, CDR1 is SGHDN and CDR2 is FVKESK. V lost 4 bases to trimming and J lost 4 bases, with 12 bases between them. The CDR3 sequence is 14 residues long. The CDR3 nucleotides are TGTGCCAGCAGCCTCCTAGTGGGGCCAGATACGCAGTATTTT. Translating it yields CASSLLVGPDTQYF. Variable domain in full (rest from reference TRBV14 and TRBJ2-3): EAGVTQFPSHSVIEKGQTVTLRCDPISGHDNLYWYRRVMGKEIKFLLHFVKESKQDESGMPNNRFLAERTGGTYSTLKVQPAELEDSGVYFCASSLLVGPDTQYFGPGTRLTVL.

This clonotype was picked up many times. The chain links TRBV4-3 to TRBJ2-1; no firm D call. Germline CDR1 reads LGHNA; CDR2 reads YSLEER. Trimming shortened V by 3 bases and J by 4 bases, and 13 bases separated the two germline ends. The CDR3 length is 15 residues. CDR3 residues: CASSQLVTEYNEQFF. As DNA, the CDR3 is TGCGCCAGCAGCCAGCTCGTAACGGAATACAATGAGCAGTTCTTC.

A remark on this clonotype: A much larger clone is a single base away; this may be a read error. The chain joins TRBV29-1 to TRBJ2-5, with a tentative D call TRBD1 (6 bases). The J call is uncertain, as TRBJ2-7 better fits the DNA end. The CDR3 extends over 12 amino acids. CDR1 is SQVTM and CDR2 is ANQGSEA in the germline V gene. The CDR3 DNA reads as TGCAGCGTCCAGGGGAGCTCCTACGAGCAGTACTTC. Protein product: CSVQGSSYEQYF.

As for this clonotype: Since a much larger clone is just one base distant, this may be a read error. The rearrangement uses TRBV4-3 and TRBJ1-4, with D perhaps matching TRBD1 (6 bases). Trimming removed 3 bases from V and 7 bases from J, with 12 bases in between. The CDR3 sequence is 14 residues long. In germline, CDR1 is LGHNA, CDR2 YSLEER. CDR3 nucleotides: TGCGCCAGCAGCCAGGGGGGCAGGGCTGAAAAACTGTTTTTT. The encoded protein is CASSQGGRAEKLFF.

This clonotype is deemed large. The rearrangement links TRBV4-2 to TRBJ1-1; no clear D. The CDR3 consists of 12 residues. V was shortened by 3 bases and J by 8 bases, with 10 bases between the two germline ends. Germline V gene data show CDR1 as LGHNA and CDR2 as YNFKEQ. In nucleotides, the CDR3 is TGTGCCAGCAGCCATCAGACACAGGAAGCTTTCTTT. Amino acid sequence: CASSHQTQEAFF.

This clonotype showed up many times. This chain links TRBV4-3 with TRBJ2-7; 8 bases fit TRBD1. Germline lookup yields CDR1 LGHNA and CDR2 YSLEER. V shed 4 bases and J 7 bases; nucleotides not matched to a gene: 15. The CDR3 covers 16 residues. Here the CDR3 reads CASSPNLGQGADEQYF. The CDR3 DNA reads TGCGCCAGCAGCCCCAACCTTGGGCAGGGGGCAGATGAGCAGTACTTC.